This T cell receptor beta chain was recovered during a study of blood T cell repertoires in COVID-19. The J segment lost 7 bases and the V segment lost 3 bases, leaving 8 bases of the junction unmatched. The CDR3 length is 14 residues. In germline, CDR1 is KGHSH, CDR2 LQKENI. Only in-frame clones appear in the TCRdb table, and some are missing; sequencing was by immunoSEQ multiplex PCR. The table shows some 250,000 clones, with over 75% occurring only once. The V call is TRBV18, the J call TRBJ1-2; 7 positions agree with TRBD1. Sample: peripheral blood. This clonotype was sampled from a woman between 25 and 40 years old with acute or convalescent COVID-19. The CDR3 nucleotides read TGTGCCAGCTCACCCGAGACAGGGTCAGTTGGCTACACCTTC. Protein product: CASSPETGSVGYTF.